This T cell receptor (beta chain) was identified during a study of T cell responses to AZD1222 COVID-19 vaccine. The CDR3 consists of 12 residues. Germline V gene sequence: CDR1 LGHDT, CDR2 YNNKEL (reference sequence). V was clipped by 3 bases and J by 15 bases, with 14 bases between them. Profiled with immunoSEQ multiplex PCR; TCRdb holds only in-frame clones, not every one. Of around 130,000 clones in the sample, roughly nine tenths were seen once. Sample: peripheral blood, taken on day 0 of AZD1222 vaccination. The rearrangement uses TRBV3-1 (or the pseudogene TRBV3-2) and TRBJ1-4; no reliable D call. The TCR sequence derives from an adult in good health. In nucleotides, the CDR3 is TGTGCCAGCAGCCACTCCTTCGGGCAGATGTTTTTT. This translates into CASSHSFGQMFF.